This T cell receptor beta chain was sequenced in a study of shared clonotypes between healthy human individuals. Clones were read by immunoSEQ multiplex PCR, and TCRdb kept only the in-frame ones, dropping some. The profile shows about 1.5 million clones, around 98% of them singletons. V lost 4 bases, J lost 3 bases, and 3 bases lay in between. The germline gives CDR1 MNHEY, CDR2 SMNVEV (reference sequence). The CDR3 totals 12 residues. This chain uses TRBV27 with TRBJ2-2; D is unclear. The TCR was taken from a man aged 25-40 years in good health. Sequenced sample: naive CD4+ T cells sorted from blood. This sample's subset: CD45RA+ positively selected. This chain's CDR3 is CASSYYTGELFF. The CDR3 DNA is TGTGCCAGCAGTTATTACACCGGGGAGCTGTTTTTT.